The 22 T cell receptor beta chains below were found in one sample sequenced in a study of beta chain features in type 1 diabetes. TCRB transcripts that were expressed got sequenced, as all of the isolated RNA had been reverse transcribed. Measured with immunoSEQ multiplex PCR; TCRdb has only the in-frame clones, and not every one. This sample has roughly 400,000 clones, with roughly 13% found just once. The sample was naive CD4+ T cells from blood. The receptors shown here come from a man younger than 40 in good health.

The genes are TRBV4-3 and TRBJ1-6; a possible D gene is TRBD1 (5 bases). Germline values: CDR1 LGHNA, CDR2 YSLEER. Between the trimmed V and J ends, which lost 0 bases and 7 bases, there was a span of 10 bases. The CDR3 extends over 15 amino acids. CDR3 sequence: CASSQEWGVNSPLHF. The CDR3 DNA follows: TGCGCCAGCAGCCAAGAATGGGGGGTCAATTCACCCCTCCACTTT.

This clone has just a few counts. The chain carries TRBV7-8 and TRBJ1-1; tentative D call: TRBD1 (6 bases). The V gene's germline CDR1 is SGHVS and CDR2 FQNEAQ. The CDR3 totals 13 residues. The V end was cut by 5 bases, the J end by 4 bases, with 11 bases between. In nucleotides, the CDR3 is TGTGCCAGCAGCACAGGGTTTCGCACTGAAGCTTTCTTT. It translates to CASSTGFRTEAFF.

In nucleotides, the CDR3 is TGTGCCAGCAGCGTAGCGGCGGGAGGCTACTACAATGAGCAGTTCTTC. Translating gives CASSVAAGGYYNEQFF. The V and J genes are TRBV9 and TRBJ2-1; 8 positions match TRBD2. Germline CDR1 and CDR2: SGDLS and YYNGEE. Unmatched junction bases numbered 5, after V lost 0 bases and J lost 3 bases. CDR3 length: 16 amino acids.

The genes are TRBV13 and TRBJ2-1; D ambiguous. Trimming left V 5 bases short and J 4 bases short, with 9 bases between. This CDR3 has 13 residues. Germline CDR1 PRHDT, CDR2 FYEKMQ (reference sequence). The CDR3 DNA follows: TGTGCCAGCAGCAGCCGGATTTACAATGAGCAGTTCTTC. This encodes CASSSRIYNEQFF. The variable domain in full, completed from reference TRBV13 and TRBJ2-1, reads AAGVIQSPRHLIKEKRETATLKCYPIPRHDTVYWYQQGPGQDPQFLISFYEKMQSDKGSIPDRFSAQQFSDYHSELNMSSLELGDSALYFCASSSRIYNEQFFGPGTRLTVL.

This clone was seen a handful of times. The chain carries TRBV7-3 and TRBJ2-3, with D uncertain. The germline V gene has CDR1 SGHTA and CDR2 FQGTGA. CDR3 size: 15 residues. V was shortened by 0 bases and J by 4 bases, with 11 bases between the two germline ends. CDR3 sequence reads: CASSLTDRWADTQYF. CDR3 DNA: TGTGCCAGCAGCTTAACCGACCGGTGGGCAGATACGCAGTATTTT. The whole variable domain, remainder taken from reference TRBV7-3 and TRBJ2-3, is GAGVSQTPSNKVTEKGKYVELRCDPISGHTALYWYRQSLGQGPEFLIYFQGTGAADDSGLPNDRFFAVRPEGSVSTLKIQRTERGDSAVYLCASSLTDRWADTQYFGPGTRLTVL.

This sequence joins TRBV5-6 and TRBJ2-1; 12 positions match TRBD1. This CDR3 contains 16 residues. Trimming at V came to 4 bases and at J to 6 bases, leaving 8 bases not matched to a gene. CDR1 SGHDT and CDR2 YYEEEE come from the germline V gene. In nucleotides, the CDR3 is TGTGCCAGCAGCGAGGCGGGGACAGGGGGCATCAATGAGCAGTTCTTC. It translates to CASSEAGTGGINEQFF.

This clone has a handful of counts. V and J are TRBV5-4 and TRBJ1-2; 7 positions match TRBD1. The length of the CDR3 is 15 residues. The ends lost 3 bases at V and 4 bases at J; junction bases unmatched: 9. Germline assignment: CDR1 SGHNT and CDR2 YYREEE (reference sequence). The CDR3 DNA follows: TGTGCCAGCAGCTCCTCAGGGGGTTCTCGCTATGGCTACACCTTC. It yields the protein CASSSSGGSRYGYTF.

The chain couples TRBV28 to TRBJ1-1, with D tentatively TRBD1 (6 bases). Germline CDR1 MDHEN, CDR2 SYDVKM. The CDR3 extends over 13 amino acids. With 3 bases removed from V and 9 bases from J, the gap between germline ends came to 14 bases. CDR3 coding DNA: TGTGCCAGCAGTTTGCACGGGGGCGTACAAGCTTTCTTT. This translates into CASSLHGGVQAFF.

This clone was observed a handful of times. This sequence joins TRBV7-9 and TRBJ1-5, with TRBD1 identical over 7 bases. Per germline, CDR1 SEHNR and CDR2 FQNEAQ (reference sequence). V was pared by 6 bases and J by 4 bases, with 3 bases of the junction left unmatched. The CDR3 is 13 residues long. CDR3 nucleotide sequence: TGTGCCAGCAGAGCGACAGGGAATCAGCCCCAGCATTTT. This sequence encodes CASRATGNQPQHF.

A few counts support this clone. This same CDR3 is encoded by further DNA sequences in the sample. The chain recombines TRBV7-9 with TRBJ2-5; D ambiguous. CDR3 length equals 13 residues. Per the germline V gene, CDR1 is SEHNR and CDR2 is FQNEAQ (reference sequence). Trimming stripped 1 base from V and 4 bases from J, with 7 bases between. The CDR3 bases are TGTGCCAGCAGCTTAGTGGGTTCAGAGACCCAGTACTTC. It encodes CASSLVGSETQYF.

A few counts support this clone. The chain carries TRBV5-1 and TRBJ1-6; TRBD1 might be the D (5 bases). Germline V lookup: CDR1 SGHRS, CDR2 YFSETQ. This CDR3 is 15 amino acids long. V gave up 0 bases and J gave up 6 bases, with 10 bases separating them. The CDR3 sequence is CASSLERGRNSPLHF. The DNA for the CDR3 is TGCGCCAGCAGCTTGGAGAGGGGACGTAATTCACCCCTCCACTTT. Using reference TRBV5-1 and TRBJ1-6 for the parts outside the CDR3, the full variable domain is KAGVTQTPRYLIKTRGQQVTLSCSPISGHRSVSWYQQTPGQGLQFLFEYFSETQRNKGNFPGRFSGRQFSNSRSEMNVSTLELGDSALYLCASSLERGRNSPLHFGNGTRLTVT.

V usage is TRBV6-5 and J usage is TRBJ2-1, with 14 bases matching TRBD2. Germline-derived CDR1 and CDR2 are MNHEY and SVGAGI. The CDR3 length is 15 residues. Trimming cost V 10 bases and J 10 bases; bases outside gene matches: 12. The CDR3 loop reads CATRAGTSGSGEQFF. CDR3 bases: TGTGCCACCCGGGCCGGGACTAGCGGGAGCGGGGAGCAGTTCTTC.

The chain is built from TRBV4-1 and TRBJ2-7, with 8 bases aligning to TRBD1. Germline V gene lookup returns CDR1 MGHRA and CDR2 YSYEKL. This CDR3 has 13 amino acids. V dropped 4 bases and J dropped 6; count of bases not matched to a gene: 5. CDR3 nucleotide sequence: TGCGCCAGCAGCCCGGGACAGGTAGGCGAGCAGTACTTC. Translated: CASSPGQVGEQYF.

This clone was seen only a few times. The chain has TRBV29-1 and TRBJ2-5; perhaps D is TRBD1 or TRBD2 (5 bases each). The CDR3 is 14 amino acids. V lost 3 bases, J lost 0 bases, and 11 bases lay in between. Germline CDR1 reads SQVTM; CDR2 reads ANQGSEA. CDR3: CSVEGTVDQETQYF. For the CDR3, the DNA is TGCAGCGTTGAGGGGACGGTTGACCAAGAGACCCAGTACTTC.

This clone was detected only a few times. Other DNA sequences from this sample encode an identical CDR3 as well. The rearrangement joins TRBV29-1 to TRBJ2-3; 10 bases fit TRBD2. Trimming at V came to 4 bases and at J to 0 bases, leaving 4 bases not matched to a gene. Germline V gives CDR1 SQVTM, CDR2 ANQGSEA. This CDR3 contains 15 residues. This CDR3 reads CSVAGLAASTDTQYF. DNA of the CDR3: TGCAGCGTTGCCGGACTAGCGGCTAGCACAGATACGCAGTATTTT.

This clone was observed a handful of times. The V gene is TRBV29-1, the J gene TRBJ2-7, with 9 bases matching TRBD1. Unmatched junction bases numbered 8, after V lost 6 bases and J lost 2 bases. CDR3 length equals 14 residues. Germline V gene data show CDR1 as SQVTM and CDR2 as ANQGSEA. For the CDR3, the DNA is TGCAGCGTCTCTCGGGACAGGGCGACCTACGAGCAGTACTTC. Translation gives CSVSRDRATYEQYF.

This clone was observed a few times. The chain uses TRBV7-8 and TRBJ1-4; 9 nucleotides agree with TRBD1. This CDR3 has 14 amino acids. The junction had 7 bases not matched to a gene; V was cut back by 6 bases and J by 8 bases. Germline CDR1 reads SGHVS; CDR2 reads FQNEAQ. The CDR3 DNA reads as TGTGCCAGCAGAGGGACAGGGTTTACGGAAAAACTGTTTTTT. Encoded protein: CASRGTGFTEKLFF.

Of note for this clone: Other DNA variants within this sample encode the same CDR3. V usage is TRBV30 and J usage is TRBJ1-3; D not resolved. CDR1 GTSNPN and CDR2 SVGIG come from the germline V gene (reference sequence). This CDR3 comprises 13 residues. Between the trimmed V and J ends, which lost 4 bases and 0 bases, there was a span of 7 bases. Here the CDR3 reads CAWKWGSGNTIYF. In DNA form, the CDR3 reads TGTGCCTGGAAATGGGGCTCTGGAAACACCATATATTTT.

V is TRBV29-1 and J is TRBJ1-1, with D unclear. V lost 6 bases to trimming and J lost 3 bases, with 20 bases between them. The CDR3 length is 15 residues. Looked up from germline, CDR1 is SQVTM and CDR2 is ANQGSEA. CDR3 nucleotides: TGCAGCGTCTCCGGGCCAAGAACTAGTGACACTGAAGCTTTCTTT. Its protein product is CSVSGPRTSDTEAFF.

A few counts support this clone. The J gene is TRBJ2-3, the V gene TRBV7-9, with D perhaps TRBD2 (6 bases). V lost 5 bases and J 6 bases, leaving 9 bases between the germline ends. Per the germline V gene, CDR1 is SEHNR and CDR2 is FQNEAQ (reference sequence). The CDR3 consists of 12 residues. CDR3 residues: CASSDAGDTQYF. Written as DNA, the CDR3 is TGTGCCAGCAGCGACGCGGGGGATACGCAGTATTTT.

The chain has TRBV30 and TRBJ1-5; a weak D match, TRBD1 (5 bases). V lost 3 bases, J lost 5 bases, and 14 bases lay in between. The CDR3 has 14 amino acids. CDR1 GTSNPN and CDR2 SVGIG come from the germline V gene (reference sequence). CDR3 bases: TGTGCCTGGAGCAATTTTCAGGGTTATCAGCCCCAGCATTTT. The encoded protein is CAWSNFQGYQPQHF.

This clone occurred a few times. V is TRBV27 and J is TRBJ2-3; TRBD2 aligns across 7 bases. This CDR3 region has 15 residues. The trim removed 4 bases at V and 6 bases at J, leaving 10 bases unmatched. Per the germline V gene, CDR1 is MNHEY and CDR2 is SMNVEV (reference sequence). CDR3 DNA sequence: TGTGCCAGCAGTTGGGTCGGGAGGATCGGGGATACGCAGTATTTT. Its translation: CASSWVGRIGDTQYF.